This T cell receptor (beta chain) is drawn from a study of blood T cell repertoires in COVID-19. Sequencing was performed with immunoSEQ multiplex PCR; in TCRdb, only in-frame clones are kept and a portion is missing. The sample carries 250,000 to 400,000 clones, approximately 90% recorded once. Germline CDR1 MDHEN, CDR2 SYDVKM. The CDR3 contains 12 residues. V shed 9 bases, J shed 5 bases, and the junction held 4 bases outside the gene matches. The gene calls are TRBV28 and TRBJ1-3; 7 nucleotides align to TRBD1. The source of this sequence is a woman in her twenties or thirties with COVID-19, enrolled during active disease. Source material: peripheral blood. CDR3 in DNA: TGTGCCAGTAAGACAGGGCGAAACACCATATATTTT. Its translation: CASKTGRNTIYF. The whole variable domain, remainder taken from reference TRBV28 and TRBJ1-3, is DVKVTQSSRYLVKRTGEKVFLECVQDMDHENMFWYRQDPGLGLRLIYFSYDVKMKEKGDIPEGYSVSREKKERFSLILESASTNQTSMYLCASKTGRNTIYFGEGSWLTVV.